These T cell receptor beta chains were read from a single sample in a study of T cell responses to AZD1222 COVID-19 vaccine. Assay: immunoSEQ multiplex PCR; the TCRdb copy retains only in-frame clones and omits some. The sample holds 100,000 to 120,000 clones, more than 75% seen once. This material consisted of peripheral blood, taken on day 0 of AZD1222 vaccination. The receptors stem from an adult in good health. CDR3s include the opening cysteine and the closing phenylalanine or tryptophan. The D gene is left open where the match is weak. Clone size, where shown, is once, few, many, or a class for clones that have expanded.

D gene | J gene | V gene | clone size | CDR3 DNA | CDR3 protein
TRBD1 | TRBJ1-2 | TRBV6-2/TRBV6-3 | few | TGTGCCAGCAGTTACTCGATGGCCCGGGACAGATCTCTTAACTATGGCTACACCTTC | CASSYSMARDRSLNYGYTF
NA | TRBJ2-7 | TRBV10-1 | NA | TGCGCCAGCAGTGAGTCTGTAGGTCCTAGCGTCGTCTACGAGCAGTACTTC | CASSESVGPSVVYEQYF
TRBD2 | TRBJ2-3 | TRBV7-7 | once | TGTGCCAGCAGCTTAGAAGCGGGGGGAAGCACAGATACGCAGTATTTT | CASSLEAGGSTDTQYF
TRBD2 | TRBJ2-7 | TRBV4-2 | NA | TGTGCCAGCAGCCAAGATGAGACTAGCGCCTACGAGCAGTACTTC | CASSQDETSAYEQYF
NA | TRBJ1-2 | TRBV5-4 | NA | TGTGCCAGCAGCTTGGGGCGAAACTATGGCTACACCTTC | CASSLGRNYGYTF
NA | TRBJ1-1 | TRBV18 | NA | TGTGCCAGCTCACCGGCGATGGGTACTGAAGCTTTCTTT | CASSPAMGTEAFF
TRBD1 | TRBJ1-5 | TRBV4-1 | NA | TGCGCCAGCAGCCCGACAGGGGATCCGGGTCAGCCCCAGCATTTT | CASSPTGDPGQPQHF
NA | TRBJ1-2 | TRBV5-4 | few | TGTGCCAGCAGCTCTACAGGGATACGTAACTATGGCTACACCTTC | CASSSTGIRNYGYTF
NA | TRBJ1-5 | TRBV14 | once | TGTGCCAGCAGCCAAATAGGACAGCCCCAGCATTTT | CASSQIGQPQHF
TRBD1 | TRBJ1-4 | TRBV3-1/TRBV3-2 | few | TGTGCCAGCAGCCCCCGGGGTAGGGGGCCTGAAAAACTGTTTTTT | CASSPRGRGPEKLFF
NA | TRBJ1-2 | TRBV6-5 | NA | TGTGCCAGCAAGGAGACGGGTCAATCAGGCTACACCTTC | CASKETGQSGYTF
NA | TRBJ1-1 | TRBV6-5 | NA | TGTGCCAGCAGTTACTCAGACACAACGATTACCACTGAAGCTTTCTTT | CASSYSDTTITTEAFF
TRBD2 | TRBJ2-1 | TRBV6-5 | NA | TGTGCCAGCAGTAAGGGACTAGCGGCTGAGCAGTTCTTC | CASSKGLAAEQFF
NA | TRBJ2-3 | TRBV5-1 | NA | TGCGCCAGCAGCCCAGAGGGCGCCACAGATACGCAGTATTTT | CASSPEGATDTQYF
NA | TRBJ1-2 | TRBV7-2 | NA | TGTGCCAGCACCTTTAGTGGTGGGGCAGGGTTAACTAACTATGGCTACACCTTC | CASTFSGGAGLTNYGYTF
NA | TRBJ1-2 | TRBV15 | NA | TGTGCCACCAGCAGAGGAGACAGAAGAGCGCATGGCTACACCTTC | CATSRGDRRAHGYTF
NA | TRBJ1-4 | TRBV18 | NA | TGTGCCAGCTCACAAGGGTTGGAAAATGAAAAACTGTTTTTT | CASSQGLENEKLFF
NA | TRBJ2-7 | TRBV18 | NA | TGTGCCAGCTCACCAACCAGGGAACTCGAGCAGTACTTC | CASSPTRELEQYF
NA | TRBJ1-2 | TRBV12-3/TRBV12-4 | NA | TGTGCCGGTGGGAGTAGCTATGGCTACACCTTC | CAGGSSYGYTF
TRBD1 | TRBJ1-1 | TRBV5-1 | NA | TGCGCCAGCAGCTTGTTACAGGGGGCCGTGACTGAAGCTTTCTTT | CASSLLQGAVTEAFF
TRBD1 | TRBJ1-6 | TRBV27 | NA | TGTGCCAGCAGTTTAGGGACAGATAATTCACCCCTCCACTTT | CASSLGTDNSPLHF
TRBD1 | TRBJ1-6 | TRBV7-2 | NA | TGTGCCAGCAGTGGGACAGTGAGCTCCTATAATTCACCCCTCCACTTT | CASSGTVSSYNSPLHF
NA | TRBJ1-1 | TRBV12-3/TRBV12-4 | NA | TGTGCCAGCAGGTACGAGGTGGGGAAAGCTTTCTTT | CASRYEVGKAFF
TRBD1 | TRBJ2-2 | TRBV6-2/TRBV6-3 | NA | TGTGCCAGCAGTTACTCATACAGACAGGGTGGCACCGGGGAGCTGTTTTTT | CASSYSYRQGGTGELFF
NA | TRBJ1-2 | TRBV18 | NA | TGTGCCAGCTCACGTATAGGGACGGAAAATCACTACACCTTC | CASSRIGTENHYTF
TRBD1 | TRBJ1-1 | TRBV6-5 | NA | TGTGCCAGCAGCGGACAGGCGAACACTGAAGCTTTCTTT | CASSGQANTEAFF
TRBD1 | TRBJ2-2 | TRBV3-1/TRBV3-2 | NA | TGTGCCAGCAGCCAACCCGGGGACAGGGGGCTTATCGGGGAGCTGTTTTTT | CASSQPGDRGLIGELFF
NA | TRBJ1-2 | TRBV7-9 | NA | TGTGCCAGCAGCTTAGCTGAGGGACGGACATATGGCTACACCTTC | CASSLAEGRTYGYTF
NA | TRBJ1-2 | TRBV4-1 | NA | TGCGCCAGCAGCCAAAGGGGCGGCTACACCTTC | CASSQRGGYTF
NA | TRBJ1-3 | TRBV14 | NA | TGTGCCAGCAGCCAAGGGGGTACGGTTCTCTCTGGAAACACCATATATTTT | CASSQGGTVLSGNTIYF
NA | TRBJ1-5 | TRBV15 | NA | TGTGCCACCAGCAGTCTACTAGGGGCTTCAGGCCAGCCCCAGCATTTT | CATSSLLGASGQPQHF
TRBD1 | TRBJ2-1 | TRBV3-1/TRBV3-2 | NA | TGTGCCAGCAGTCGAGGGAGAGGGGGCAACAATGAGCAGTTCTTC | CASSRGRGGNNEQFF
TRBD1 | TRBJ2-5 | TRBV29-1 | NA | TGCAGCGTCAGGACAGGGTACCAAGAGACCCAGTACTTC | CSVRTGYQETQYF
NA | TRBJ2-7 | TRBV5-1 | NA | TGCGCCAGCAGCGATCCACAGGGTTTCCCCTTCGAGCAGTACTTC | CASSDPQGFPFEQYF
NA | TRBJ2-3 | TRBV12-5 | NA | TGTGCTAGTGGTTCCGGGCTTAGGGGGATGGCAGATACGCAGTATTTT | CASGSGLRGMADTQYF
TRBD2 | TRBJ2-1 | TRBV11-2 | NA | TGTGCCAGCAGCTTAGGACTAGCGGGGGGGCCCTACAATGAGCAGTTCTTC | CASSLGLAGGPYNEQFF
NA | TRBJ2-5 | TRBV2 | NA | TGTGCCAGTTACCGGGACTTGCAAGAGACCCAGTACTTC | CASYRDLQETQYF
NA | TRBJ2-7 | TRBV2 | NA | TGTGCCAGCAGTGTTTCTTACGAGCAGTACTTC | CASSVSYEQYF
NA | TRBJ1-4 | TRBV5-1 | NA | TGCGCCAGCAGCCCGACCTCCCCGAATGAAAAACTGTTTTTT | CASSPTSPNEKLFF
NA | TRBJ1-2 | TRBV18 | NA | TGTGCCAGCTCGCTTACAGGCATCTATGGCTACACCTTC | CASSLTGIYGYTF
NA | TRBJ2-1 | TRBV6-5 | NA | TGTGCCAGCAGCCGAAAACCCAGCAGGGCGGATGAGCAGTTCTTC | CASSRKPSRADEQFF
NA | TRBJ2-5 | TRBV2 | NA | TGTGCCAGCAGCAGGACCGCGTACCAAGAGACCCAGTACTTC | CASSRTAYQETQYF
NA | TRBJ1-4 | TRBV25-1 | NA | TGTGCCAGCAGCGTTGGGGATCGGTGGGGGGTACGGGAAAAACTGTTTTTT | CASSVGDRWGVREKLFF
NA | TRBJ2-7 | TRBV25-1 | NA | TGTGCCAGCAGTGAAGGTCTTTTCCACGAGCAGTACTTC | CASSEGLFHEQYF
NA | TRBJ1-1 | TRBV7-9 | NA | TGTGCCAGCACAGACAAGAACACTGAAGCTTTCTTT | CASTDKNTEAFF
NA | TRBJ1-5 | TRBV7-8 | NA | TGTGCCAGCAGCTCTCGTAGGGGGAGCAATCAGCCCCAGCATTTT | CASSSRRGSNQPQHF
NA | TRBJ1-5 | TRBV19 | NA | TGTGCCAGTAGCACACAGGAGATTTTGGACAATCAGCCCCAGCATTTT | CASSTQEILDNQPQHF
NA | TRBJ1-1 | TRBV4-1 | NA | TGCGCCAGCAGCAAACCAGAGAACACTGAAGCTTTCTTT | CASSKPENTEAFF
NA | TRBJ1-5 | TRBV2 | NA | TGTGCCAGCAAGGACGGAGGGGATCAGCCCCAGCATTTT | CASKDGGDQPQHF
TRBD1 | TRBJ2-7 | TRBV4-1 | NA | TGCGCCAGCAGCCAAGACCCTGAAACAGGGGGCTCCTACGAGCAGTACTTC | CASSQDPETGGSYEQYF
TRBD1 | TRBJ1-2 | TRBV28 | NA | TGTGCCAGCAGCCGTGGGGGACAGGGTTATGGCTACACCTTC | CASSRGGQGYGYTF
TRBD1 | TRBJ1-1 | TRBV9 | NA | TGTGCCAGCAGCGGGATAGGGGACAGGGGGTCTATGAACACTGAAGCTTTCTTT | CASSGIGDRGSMNTEAFF